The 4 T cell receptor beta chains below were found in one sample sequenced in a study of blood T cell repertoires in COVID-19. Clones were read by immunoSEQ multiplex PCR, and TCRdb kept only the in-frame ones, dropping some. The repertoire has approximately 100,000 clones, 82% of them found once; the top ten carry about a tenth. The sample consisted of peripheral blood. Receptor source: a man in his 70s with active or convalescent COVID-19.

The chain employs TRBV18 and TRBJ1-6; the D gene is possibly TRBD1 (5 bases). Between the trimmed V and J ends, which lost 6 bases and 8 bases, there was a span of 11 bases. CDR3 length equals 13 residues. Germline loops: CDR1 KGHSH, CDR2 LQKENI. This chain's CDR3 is CASSRGLDSPLHF. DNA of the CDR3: TGTGCCAGCTCCCGGGGGTTGGATTCACCCCTCCACTTT.

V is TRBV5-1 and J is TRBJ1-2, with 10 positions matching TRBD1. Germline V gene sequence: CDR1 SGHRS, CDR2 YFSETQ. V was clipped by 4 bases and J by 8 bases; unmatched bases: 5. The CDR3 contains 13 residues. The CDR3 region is CASSPTGGAGYTF. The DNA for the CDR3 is TGCGCCAGCAGCCCGACAGGGGGCGCGGGCTACACCTTC.

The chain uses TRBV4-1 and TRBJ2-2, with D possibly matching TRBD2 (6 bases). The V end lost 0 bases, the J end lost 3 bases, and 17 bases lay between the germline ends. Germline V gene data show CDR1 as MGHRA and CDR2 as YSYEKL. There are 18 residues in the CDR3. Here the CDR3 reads CASSQDRRVDWDTGELFF. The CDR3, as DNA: TGCGCCAGCAGCCAAGATAGGAGGGTGGACTGGGACACCGGGGAGCTGTTTTTT.

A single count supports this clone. CDR3 sequence: CASSQSRGTNQPQHF. The CDR3 coding sequence is TGCGCCAGCAGCCAGTCCAGGGGCACCAATCAGCCCCAGCATTTT. The V gene is TRBV4-1, the J gene TRBJ1-5, with a possible D match to TRBD1 (6 bases). This CDR3 spans 15 amino acids. The germline gives CDR1 MGHRA, CDR2 YSYEKL. V lost 3 bases and J lost 3, with 12 bases in between.